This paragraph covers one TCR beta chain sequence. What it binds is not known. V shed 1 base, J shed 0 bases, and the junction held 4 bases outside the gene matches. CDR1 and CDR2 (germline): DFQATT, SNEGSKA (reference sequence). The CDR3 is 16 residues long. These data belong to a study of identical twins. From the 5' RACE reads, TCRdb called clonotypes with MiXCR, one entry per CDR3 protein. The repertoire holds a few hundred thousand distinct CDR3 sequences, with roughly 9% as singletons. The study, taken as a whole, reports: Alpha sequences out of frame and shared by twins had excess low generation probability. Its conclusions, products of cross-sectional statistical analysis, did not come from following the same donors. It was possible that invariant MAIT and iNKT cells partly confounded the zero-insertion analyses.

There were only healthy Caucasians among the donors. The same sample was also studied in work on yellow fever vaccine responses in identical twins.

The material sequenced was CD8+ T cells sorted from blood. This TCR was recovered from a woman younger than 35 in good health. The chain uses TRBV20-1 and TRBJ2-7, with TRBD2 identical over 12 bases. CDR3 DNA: TGCAGTGCTAGAGGGACTAGCGGGGCGGACTCCTACGAGCAGTACTTC. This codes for CSARGTSGADSYEQYF.